This TCR beta chain was found in a study of beta chain features in type 1 diabetes. Concerning this clone itself: Its antigen is as yet unknown.

General study points: People with Type 1 diabetes carried modestly yet significantly shorter TCRB CDR3s in all four CD4+ subsets.

The whole isolated RNA underwent reverse transcription, so sequencing captured expressed TCRB transcripts. Libraries were prepared by immunoSEQ multiplex PCR; TCRdb keeps only in-frame clonotypes and omits some of them. The table has roughly 260,000 clones, 11% seen once. The germline V and J ends were trimmed by 2 bases and 5 bases, with 16 bases remaining between them. The germline gives CDR1 KGHSH, CDR2 LQKENI. The CDR3 extends over 16 amino acids. The sequenced material came from naive CD4+ T cells from blood. The clonotype was recovered from a man between 25 and 39 years old with type 1 diabetes. The V call is TRBV18, the J call TRBJ1-5; perhaps TRBD1 as D (5 bases). This chain's CDR3 is CASSPNRGLEDQPQHF. CDR3 nucleotide sequence: TGTGCCAGCTCACCAAATCGGGGACTGGAAGATCAGCCCCAGCATTTT.